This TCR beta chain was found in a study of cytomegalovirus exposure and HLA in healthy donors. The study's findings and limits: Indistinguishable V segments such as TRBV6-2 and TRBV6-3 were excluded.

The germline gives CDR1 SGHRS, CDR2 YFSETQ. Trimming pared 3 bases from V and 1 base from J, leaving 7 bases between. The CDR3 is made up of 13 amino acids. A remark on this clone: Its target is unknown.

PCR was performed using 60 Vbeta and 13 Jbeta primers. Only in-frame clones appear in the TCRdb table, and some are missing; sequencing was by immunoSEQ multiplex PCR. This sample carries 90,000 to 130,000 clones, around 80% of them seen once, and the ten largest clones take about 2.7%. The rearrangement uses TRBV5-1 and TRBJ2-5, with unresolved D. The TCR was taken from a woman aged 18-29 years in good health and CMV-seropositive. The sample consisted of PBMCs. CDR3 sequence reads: CASSYNSQETQYF. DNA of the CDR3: TGCGCCAGCAGCTACAACAGCCAAGAGACCCAGTACTTC.